This T cell receptor (beta chain) came from a study of T-cell reconstitution after alpha-beta-depleted transplantation in children. Unmatched junction bases numbered 9, after V lost 6 bases and J lost 8 bases. Germline-derived CDR1 and CDR2 are MNHNS and SASEGT. The CDR3 has 13 amino acids. A few counts support this clonotype. Its matching antigen is unknown. Study-wide results and caveats: Once a year had passed after transplant, T-cell counts and diversity came mostly from newly produced T cells. Several hundred rapidly expanded clones from non-depleted graft cells reportedly supplied alpha-beta T cells about two months post-transplant. The high TCRbeta diversity at day 60 in some patients came from surviving recipient T cells and thymic progenitors.

Using unique molecular identifiers, the investigators prepared the TCRbeta library. TCRdb reanalysed the PCR reads using MiXCR and keeps one entry per CDR3 protein. The sample holds hundreds of thousands of distinct CDR3 sequences, roughly 13% seen once. This receptor was identified in a male patient under 18 who had a stem cell transplant for acute myeloid leukemia, so the T cells may come from the graft donor. The rearrangement uses TRBV6-1 and TRBJ1-2; TRBD1 matches at 7 bases. Sequenced material: PBMCs, mostly from graft donor cells, taken 360 days after TCRalphabeta/CD19-depleted stem cell transplant. In DNA, the CDR3 is TGTGCCAGCAGAACCCGAACGACAGGGGGCTACACCTTC. Translating gives CASRTRTTGGYTF.